These 8 T cell receptor beta chains originate from one sample sequenced in a study of ipilimumab plus nivolumab after autologous stem cell transplantation. TCRdb's copy holds only in-frame clones and misses some; the assay was immunoSEQ multiplex PCR. Here the sample spans tens of thousands of clones, around nine tenths being singletons. The input for sequencing was PBMCs, taken in a trial of ipilimumab plus nivolumab as post-transplant consolidation. Receptors were obtained from a male donor with multiple myeloma.

V usage is TRBV30 and J usage is TRBJ1-2; D might be TRBD1 (5 bases). The CDR3 has 14 amino acids. Between the trimmed V and J ends, which lost 0 bases and 8 bases, there was a span of 16 bases. Per germline, CDR1 GTSNPN and CDR2 SVGIG (reference sequence). CDR3 nucleotide sequence: TGTGCCTGGAGTGTACCGGGAAGGGGCGGAGGCTACACCTTC. This encodes CAWSVPGRGGGYTF.

The J gene is TRBJ1-4, the V gene TRBV10-3; D ambiguous. Germline V gene sequence: CDR1 ENHRY, CDR2 SYGVKD. The CDR3 is made up of 15 amino acids. V lost 10 bases and J 0 bases, leaving 15 bases between the germline ends. The CDR3 here is CATRGTAATNEKLFF. DNA of the CDR3: TGTGCCACCCGGGGAACAGCTGCAACTAATGAAAAACTGTTTTTT.

This chain links TRBV5-4 with TRBJ1-1; TRBD1 aligns across 9 bases. After removal of 7 bases from V and 12 bases from J, the junction contained 13 bases not matched to a gene. Germline CDR1 and CDR2: SGHNT and YYREEE (reference sequence). There are 13 residues in the CDR3. CDR3: CASSPRDREETFF. CDR3 nucleotide sequence: TGTGCCAGCTCCCCCCGGGACAGGGAAGAGACTTTCTTT.

This clone turned up a few times. The V gene is TRBV7-9, the J gene TRBJ1-2, with a tentative D call TRBD1 (5 bases). This CDR3 comprises 13 residues. V shed 1 base and J shed 7 bases, with 10 bases lying between them. Germline V CDR1 and CDR2: SEHNR, FQNEAQ (reference sequence). CDR3 sequence reads: CASSLDPGSGYTF. For the CDR3, the DNA is TGTGCCAGCAGCTTAGATCCAGGGAGTGGCTACACCTTC.

The chain couples TRBV2 to TRBJ2-7, with a weak D call TRBD1 (6 bases). CDR1 and CDR2 (germline): SNHLY, FYNNEI. V shed 6 bases and J shed 13 bases, with 16 bases lying between them. This CDR3 comprises 11 residues. The CDR3 DNA follows: TGTGCCAGCAGGTCCGGGACACCCTTCTACTTC. It is translated as CASRSGTPFYF. The whole variable domain, remainder taken from reference TRBV2 and TRBJ2-7, is EPEVTQTPSHQVTQMGQEVILRCVPISNHLYFYWYRQILGQKVEFLVSFYNNEISEKSEIFDDQFSVERPDGSNFTLKIRSTKLEDSAMYFCASRSGTPFYFGPGTRLTVT.

The chain carries TRBV9 and TRBJ2-3; D uncertain. Germline V gives CDR1 SGDLS, CDR2 YYNGEE. This CDR3 is 15 amino acids long. The V end was cut by 4 bases, the J end by 3 bases, with 15 bases between. CDR3 nucleotide sequence: TGTGCCAGCAGCCCGAGGTCCCCTGCGACAGATACGCAGTATTTT. Translated: CASSPRSPATDTQYF.

The chain uses TRBV11-3 and TRBJ2-1, with 13 bases lining up with TRBD2. The CDR3 has 16 residues. V shed 6 bases and J 6 bases; nucleotides not matched to a gene: 8. Per germline, CDR1 SGHNT and CDR2 YENEEA. CDR3 DNA sequence: TGTGCCAGCAGTGAGAGGGGGACTAGCGGGGTCAATGAGCAGTTCTTC. It codes for CASSERGTSGVNEQFF.

The V gene is TRBV30, the J gene TRBJ1-2; TRBD1 matches 8 bases. V trimming: 2 bases; J trimming: 4 bases; junction bases outside the gene matches: 6. CDR1 and CDR2 from the germline V gene are GTSNPN and SVGIG (reference sequence). This CDR3 contains 14 residues. DNA of the CDR3: TGTGCCTGGAGTAGAGGACAGGGAGTCTATGGCTACACCTTC. Protein sequence: CAWSRGQGVYGYTF.